The 20 T cell receptor beta chains presented below share a single source sample, sequenced in a study. One entry per CDR3 protein, called by TCRdb with MiXCR from the RT-PCR reads. The table lists about 680,000 distinct CDR3 sequences, around 14% of them singletons. The sample was memory CD4+ T cells from blood. Receptors were obtained from a female donor in good health, serving as a healthy control.

This clonotype was counted only a few times. The chain joins TRBV7-9 to TRBJ2-1, with TRBD2 matching 9 bases. Germline V gives CDR1 SEHNR, CDR2 FQNEAQ (reference sequence). The CDR3 spans 16 residues. Trimming took 0 bases from V and 6 from J; bases not matched to a gene: 6. The CDR3 coding sequence is TGTGCCAGCAGCTTAGCGAGACTAGCGGATTCCAATGAGCAGTTCTTC. Amino acid sequence: CASSLARLADSNEQFF. The variable domain in full, completed from reference TRBV7-9 and TRBJ2-1, reads DTGVSQNPRHKITKRGQNVTFRCDPISEHNRLYWYRQTLGQGPEFLTYFQNEAQLEKSRLLSDRFSAERPKGSFSTLEIQRTEQGDSAMYLCASSLARLADSNEQFFGPGTRLTVL.

The chain couples TRBV12-3 or TRBV12-4 to TRBJ1-5, with no clear D. V lost 5 bases and J lost 4, with 9 bases in between. CDR3 length: 13 amino acids. CDR3 nucleotides: TGTGCCAGCAGTCCCGGTTGGAATCAGCCCCAGCATTTT. Its protein product is CASSPGWNQPQHF.

This clonotype was seen at least ten times. This chain links TRBV18 with TRBJ2-3, with 13 nucleotides matching TRBD2. J gave up 1 base and V 1 base, and 11 bases lay outside the gene matches. This CDR3 has 20 amino acids. CDR1 is KGHSH and CDR2 is LQKENI in the germline V gene. The CDR3 sequence is CASSPRGTSGMIVRTDTQYF. The DNA for the CDR3 is TGTGCCAGCTCACCACGAGGGACTAGCGGGATGATCGTCCGCACAGATACGCAGTATTTT.

CDR3 nucleotides: TGTGCCAGCAGTCGAATAGCGGGAGGGACCGGGGAGCTGTTTTTT. This codes for CASSRIAGGTGELFF. The chain links TRBV11-2 to TRBJ2-2, with 11 positions matching TRBD2. CDR3 length: 15 amino acids. J lost 5 bases, V lost 6 bases, and 5 bases had no gene match. CDR1 and CDR2 from the germline V gene are SGHAT and FQNNGV.

This clonotype has more than one count but fewer than ten. This chain joins TRBV20-1 and TRBJ1-3, with D maybe TRBD1 (5 bases). Germline CDR1 DFQATT, CDR2 SNEGSKA (reference sequence). Trimming stripped 3 bases from V and 0 bases from J, with 15 bases between. This CDR3 spans 16 amino acids. The CDR3 nucleotides are TGCAGTGCTAGTCAGGGCACTTCGTTCTCTGGAAACACCATATATTTT. Its translation: CSASQGTSFSGNTIYF.

This clonotype has just a few counts. The chain is built from TRBV15 and TRBJ2-1; TRBD2 might be the D (5 bases). The CDR3 sequence is 20 residues long. Trimming pared 1 base from V and 4 bases from J, leaving 26 bases between. The germline CDR1 and CDR2 sequences are LNHNV and YYDKDF (reference sequence). For the CDR3, the DNA is TGTGCCACCAGCAGAGCTAAGCGGATCGTACAGAAAGCCCTGTACAATGAGCAGTTCTTC. Its translation: CATSRAKRIVQKALYNEQFF.

Only a few counts were recorded for this clonotype. The chain joins TRBV6-2 or TRBV6-3 to TRBJ1-5; tentative D call: TRBD1 (6 bases). From germline, CDR1 is MNHEY and CDR2 SVGEGT. The CDR3 extends over 14 amino acids. V was pared by 7 bases and J by 0 bases, with 10 bases between. CDR3 sequence: CASNTGNSNQPQHF. The DNA for the CDR3 is TGTGCCAGCAATACAGGGAATAGCAATCAGCCCCAGCATTTT.

V is TRBV7-9 and J is TRBJ1-3; TRBD1 might be the D (6 bases). With 10 bases removed from V and 0 bases from J, the gap between germline ends came to 16 bases. The CDR3 has 15 residues. Germline CDR1 reads SEHNR; CDR2 reads FQNEAQ (reference sequence). Written as DNA, the CDR3 is TGTGCCAATAGTCACAGGGAAAACTCTGGAAACACCATATATTTT. Translating gives CANSHRENSGNTIYF.

This clonotype was counted many times. The rearrangement joins TRBV20-1 to TRBJ2-5; D is unclear. This CDR3 contains 12 residues. V lost 2 bases and J 4 bases, leaving 8 bases between the germline ends. Per germline, CDR1 DFQATT and CDR2 SNEGSKA (reference sequence). The CDR3: CSARQSGETQYF. CDR3 nucleotides: TGCAGTGCTAGACAGTCGGGAGAGACCCAGTACTTC.

This chain links TRBV12-3 or TRBV12-4 with TRBJ2-3; 7 bases are a match to TRBD1. The CDR3 has 15 residues. The V gene end was trimmed by 5 bases and the J gene end by 0 bases; junction bases not matched to a gene: 5. The CDR3: CASSTKTGSTDTQYF. CDR3 coding DNA: TGTGCCAGCAGTACTAAGACAGGGAGCACAGATACGCAGTATTTT.

This clonotype was counted between two and nine times. The rearrangement uses TRBV6-5 and TRBJ1-4; D possibly corresponds to TRBD1 (6 bases). CDR3 length: 19 amino acids. CDR1 is MNHEY, CDR2 SVGAGI, per germline. Trimming took off 2 bases at V and 0 bases at J, with 19 bases between the two ends. The CDR3 coding sequence is TGTGCCAGCAGTTACACCGGGGGGCCAAGTACTTCAACTAATGAAAAACTGTTTTTT. The encoded protein is CASSYTGGPSTSTNEKLFF.

The sample holds many counts of this clonotype. The gene calls are TRBV29-1 and TRBJ2-2, with D uncertain. The germline CDR1 and CDR2 sequences are SQVTM and ANQGSEA. V lost 6 bases and J 0 bases, leaving 11 bases between the germline ends. There are 14 residues in the CDR3. CDR3 nucleotide sequence: TGCAGCGTGGCCCCTCGGGCGAACACCGGGGAGCTGTTTTTT. Translating it yields CSVAPRANTGELFF.

The chain recombines TRBV20-1 with TRBJ2-7, with D maybe TRBD1 (6 bases). V lost 1 base to trimming and J lost 2 bases, with 12 bases between them. There are 14 residues in the CDR3. Germline V gene lookup returns CDR1 DFQATT and CDR2 SNEGSKA (reference sequence). The CDR3 here is CSARGGTNTYEQYF. Written as DNA, the CDR3 is TGCAGTGCTAGAGGGGGGACAAACACCTACGAGCAGTACTTC.

The table lists this clonotype with a few counts. The chain combines TRBV7-9 with TRBJ1-6; D remains ambiguous. Deletions cut 6 bases from V and 9 bases from J, with 12 bases between. The CDR3 is 13 amino acids. Germline V gives CDR1 SEHNR, CDR2 FQNEAQ (reference sequence). As DNA, the CDR3 is TGTGCCAGCAGTAATACAGACGCTTCACCCCTCCACTTT. It specifies CASSNTDASPLHF.

This clonotype was observed a handful of times. The genes are TRBV5-1 and TRBJ2-2; D remains unclear. The V gene lost 6 bases and the J gene lost 0 bases, with 9 bases spanning the gap. Per the germline V gene, CDR1 is SGHRS and CDR2 is YFSETQ. CDR3 size: 14 residues. This chain's CDR3 is CASKSVTNTGELFF. In DNA, the CDR3 is TGCGCCAGCAAGTCGGTAACGAACACCGGGGAGCTGTTTTTT.

The chain recombines TRBV7-6 with TRBJ2-1; D remains ambiguous. The CDR3 is 14 residues long. V gave up 7 bases and J gave up 0 bases, with 10 bases separating them. The germline gives CDR1 SGHVS, CDR2 FNYEAQ. The CDR3 is CASKGQGSYNEQFF. The CDR3 bases are TGTGCCAGCAAGGGCCAAGGCTCCTACAATGAGCAGTTCTTC.

This clonotype was picked up many times. The genes are TRBV29-1 and TRBJ1-2; D gene ambiguous. The CDR3 is made up of 12 amino acids. CDR1 and CDR2 (germline): SQVTM, ANQGSEA. Trimming stripped 4 bases from V and 4 bases from J, with 10 bases between. The CDR3 region is CSVGLSGYGYTF. Written as DNA, the CDR3 is TGCAGCGTTGGACTTAGCGGCTATGGCTACACCTTC. The full variable domain, with the rest looked up from reference TRBV29-1 and TRBJ1-2, is SAVISQKPSRDICQRGTSLTIQCQVDSQVTMMFWYRQQPGQSLTLIATANQGSEATYESGFVIDKFPISRPNLTFSTLTVSNMSPEDSSIYLCSVGLSGYGYTFGSGTRLTVV.

This clonotype appeared many times. This chain connects TRBV5-1 to TRBJ2-7; D is possibly TRBD2 (6 bases). V lost 4 bases and J 0 bases, leaving 11 bases between the germline ends. Germline-derived CDR1 and CDR2 are SGHRS and YFSETQ. This CDR3 has 14 amino acids. CDR3 loop: CASSLIADSYEQYF. The DNA for the CDR3 is TGCGCCAGCAGCCTCATAGCGGACTCCTACGAGCAGTACTTC.

J is TRBJ1-1 and V is TRBV7-3, with D possibly matching TRBD1 (6 bases). Between the trimmed V and J ends, which lost 1 base and 0 bases, there was a span of 9 bases. The CDR3 sequence is 15 residues long. Germline CDR1 is SGHTA and CDR2 is FQGTGA. As DNA, the CDR3 is TGTGCCAGCAGCTTAATGGGGGCCCTGAACACTGAAGCTTTCTTT. It encodes CASSLMGALNTEAFF.

This clonotype was observed many times. V gene TRBV7-2 combines with J gene TRBJ1-5, with D maybe TRBD1 (6 bases). Trimming pared 3 bases from V and 7 bases from J, leaving 10 bases between. Germline values: CDR1 SGHTA, CDR2 FQGNSA. The CDR3 is 13 amino acids. DNA for the CDR3: TGTGCCAGCAGCTTCGCTGGACAGCAGCCCCAGCATTTT. It translates to CASSFAGQQPQHF.